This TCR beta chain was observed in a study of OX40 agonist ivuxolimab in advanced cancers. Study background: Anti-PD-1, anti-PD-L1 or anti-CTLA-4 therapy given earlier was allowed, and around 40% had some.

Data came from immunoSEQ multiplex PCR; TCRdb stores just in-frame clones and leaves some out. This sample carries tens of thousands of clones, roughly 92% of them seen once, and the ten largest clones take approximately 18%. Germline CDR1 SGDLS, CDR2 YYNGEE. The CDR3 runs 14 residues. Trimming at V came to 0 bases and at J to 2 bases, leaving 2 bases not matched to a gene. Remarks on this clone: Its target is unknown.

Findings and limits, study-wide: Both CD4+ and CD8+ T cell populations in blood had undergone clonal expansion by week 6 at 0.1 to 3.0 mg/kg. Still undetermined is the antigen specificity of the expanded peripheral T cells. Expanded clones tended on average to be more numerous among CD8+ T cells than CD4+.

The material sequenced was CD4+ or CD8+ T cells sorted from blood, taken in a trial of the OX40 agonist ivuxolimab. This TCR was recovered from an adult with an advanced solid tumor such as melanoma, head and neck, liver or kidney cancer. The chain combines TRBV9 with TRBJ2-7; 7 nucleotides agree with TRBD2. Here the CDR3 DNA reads TGTGCCAGCAGCGTAGGCGGGGGAGCCTACGAGCAGTACTTC. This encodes CASSVGGGAYEQYF. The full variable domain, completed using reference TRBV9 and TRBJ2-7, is DSGVTQTPKHLITATGQRVTLRCSPRSGDLSVYWYQQSLDQGLQFLIQYYNGEERAKGNILERFSAQQFPDLHSELNLSSLELGDSALYFCASSVGGGAYEQYFGPGTRLTVT.